The rows below give T cell receptor beta chains drawn from one sample of a study of T cells after posttransplantation cyclophosphamide. Method: immunoSEQ multiplex PCR; TCRdb's copy keeps in-frame clones and lacks some. In the table there are about 18,000 clones, less than 85% of which are singletons. Sample: memory CD4+ T cells sorted from blood. Every receptor here comes from a young man in good health and a related stem cell transplant donor. The CDR3 runs from the conserved cysteine through the conserved F or W. A D gene is named only where the DNA matches it firmly. A row's size may be missing; if present it is once, few, many or a size class.

abundance: .; d_gene: .; j_gene: TRBJ2-5; v_gene: TRBV4-3; CDR3aa: CASSQVGIGRETQYF; CDR3nt: TGCGCCAGCAGCCAAGTGGGGATAGGGAGAGAGACCCAGTACTTC
abundance: .; d_gene: .; j_gene: TRBJ2-3; v_gene: TRBV5-4; CDR3aa: CASSSDRDSTDTQYF; CDR3nt: TGTGCCAGCAGCTCCGACAGAGATAGCACAGATACGCAGTATTTT
abundance: .; d_gene: .; j_gene: TRBJ2-7; v_gene: TRBV27; CDR3aa: CASSLWAGSSYEQYF; CDR3nt: TGTGCCAGCAGTTTATGGGCGGGGTCATCCTACGAGCAGTACTTC
abundance: .; d_gene: .; j_gene: TRBJ1-4; v_gene: TRBV7-2; CDR3aa: CASSRGSGEKLFF; CDR3nt: TGTGCCAGCAGCCGGGGGTCAGGGGAAAAACTGTTTTTT
abundance: .; d_gene: TRBD2; j_gene: TRBJ2-3; v_gene: TRBV4-1; CDR3aa: CASSPSGASGSTDTQYF; CDR3nt: TGCGCCAGCAGCCCTAGCGGGGCTAGCGGTAGCACAGATACGCAGTATTTT
abundance: .; d_gene: .; j_gene: TRBJ2-6; v_gene: TRBV5-1; CDR3aa: CASSLEAGGSGANVLTF; CDR3nt: TGCGCCAGCAGCTTGGAAGCGGGTGGGTCTGGGGCCAACGTCCTGACTTTC
abundance: .; d_gene: .; j_gene: TRBJ2-3; v_gene: TRBV5-1; CDR3aa: CASSFLGGEDTQYF; CDR3nt: TGCGCCAGCAGCTTTCTAGGAGGGGAAGATACGCAGTATTTT
abundance: once; d_gene: TRBD1; j_gene: TRBJ1-1; v_gene: TRBV7-9; CDR3aa: CASTPTGVENEAFF; CDR3nt: TGTGCCAGCACCCCGACAGGGGTTGAGAATGAAGCTTTCTTT
abundance: few; d_gene: .; j_gene: TRBJ2-1; v_gene: TRBV7-3; CDR3aa: CASSSEPGHVDEQFF; CDR3nt: TGTGCCAGCAGCAGCGAGCCAGGGCATGTGGATGAGCAGTTCTTC
abundance: .; d_gene: TRBD1; j_gene: TRBJ1-4; v_gene: TRBV5-1; CDR3aa: CASKGQGLNEKLFF; CDR3nt: TGCGCCAGTAAGGGACAGGGCCTTAATGAAAAACTGTTTTTT
abundance: .; d_gene: .; j_gene: TRBJ1-5; v_gene: TRBV7-2; CDR3aa: CASSLGGQGGQPQHF; CDR3nt: TGTGCCAGCAGCTTAGGGGGGCAGGGCGGACAGCCCCAGCATTTT
abundance: .; d_gene: TRBD2; j_gene: TRBJ2-6; v_gene: TRBV7-8; CDR3aa: CASSLLSPGLAGGGANVLTF; CDR3nt: TGTGCCAGCAGCTTACTTTCTCCGGGACTAGCGGGGGGTGGGGCCAACGTCCTGACTTTC
abundance: .; d_gene: .; j_gene: TRBJ2-1; v_gene: TRBV5-6; CDR3aa: CASSLDTGLSYNEQFF; CDR3nt: TGTGCCAGCAGCTTGGATACAGGGCTCTCCTACAATGAGCAGTTCTTC
abundance: .; d_gene: TRBD1; j_gene: TRBJ1-1; v_gene: TRBV5-1; CDR3aa: CASSPTLTGGAPEAFF; CDR3nt: TGCGCCAGCAGCCCAACCCTAACAGGGGGGGCCCCTGAAGCTTTCTTT
abundance: .; d_gene: TRBD1; j_gene: TRBJ1-2; v_gene: TRBV19; CDR3aa: CASSLGQANYGYTF; CDR3nt: TGTGCCAGTAGTCTGGGACAGGCTAACTATGGCTACACCTTC
abundance: .; d_gene: .; j_gene: TRBJ1-5; v_gene: TRBV19; CDR3aa: CASSTRTVYQPQHF; CDR3nt: TGTGCCAGTAGTACGCGGACAGTCTATCAGCCCCAGCATTTT
abundance: .; d_gene: .; j_gene: TRBJ2-3; v_gene: TRBV28; CDR3aa: CASSLGANTDTQYF; CDR3nt: TGTGCCAGCAGTTTAGGAGCCAACACAGATACGCAGTATTTT
abundance: few; d_gene: TRBD1; j_gene: TRBJ1-1; v_gene: TRBV18; CDR3aa: CASSPTGGTEAFF; CDR3nt: TGTGCCAGCTCACCGACAGGGGGGACTGAAGCTTTCTTT
abundance: .; d_gene: TRBD1; j_gene: TRBJ2-2; v_gene: TRBV6-5; CDR3aa: CASSRDRGTGELFF; CDR3nt: TGTGCCAGCAGTCGAGACAGGGGCACCGGGGAGCTGTTTTTT
abundance: few; d_gene: TRBD2; j_gene: TRBJ2-1; v_gene: TRBV25-1; CDR3aa: CASSERAGGLTNEQFF; CDR3nt: TGTGCCAGCAGTGAAAGGGCGGGGGGTTTGACGAATGAGCAGTTCTTC
abundance: .; d_gene: .; j_gene: TRBJ2-1; v_gene: TRBV7-6; CDR3aa: CASSKTLTGGRGEQFF; CDR3nt: TGTGCCAGCAGTAAAACCTTAACCGGGGGACGGGGCGAGCAGTTCTTC
abundance: .; d_gene: .; j_gene: TRBJ1-6; v_gene: TRBV5-8; CDR3aa: CASSFRGGLDSPLHF; CDR3nt: TGTGCCAGCAGCTTCCGAGGTGGGTTAGATTCACCCCTCCACTTT
abundance: few; d_gene: TRBD1; j_gene: TRBJ1-6; v_gene: TRBV18; CDR3aa: CASSPGDRGAPLHF; CDR3nt: TGTGCCAGCTCACCAGGGGACAGGGGTGCACCCCTCCACTTT
abundance: .; d_gene: .; j_gene: TRBJ1-4; v_gene: TRBV6-6; CDR3aa: CASSINGATNEKLFF; CDR3nt: TGTGCCAGCAGTATCAACGGAGCAACTAATGAAAAACTGTTTTTT
abundance: .; d_gene: TRBD1; j_gene: TRBJ1-4; v_gene: TRBV5-1; CDR3aa: CASSLGQGSEKLFF; CDR3nt: TGCGCCAGCAGCTTGGGACAGGGGAGTGAAAAACTGTTTTTT
abundance: .; d_gene: .; j_gene: TRBJ2-3; v_gene: TRBV2; CDR3aa: CASRRGGLRTDTQYF; CDR3nt: TGTGCCAGCAGGAGAGGAGGGCTCCGCACAGATACGCAGTATTTT
abundance: .; d_gene: TRBD1; j_gene: TRBJ1-6; v_gene: TRBV5-1; CDR3aa: CASSLAAGGGSPLHF; CDR3nt: TGCGCCAGCAGCTTGGCGGCAGGGGGCGGTTCACCCCTCCACTTT
abundance: .; d_gene: TRBD1; j_gene: TRBJ1-2; v_gene: TRBV19; CDR3aa: CASTPGQGRYGYTF; CDR3nt: TGTGCCAGTACCCCGGGACAGGGAAGATATGGCTACACCTTC
abundance: .; d_gene: .; j_gene: TRBJ2-5; v_gene: TRBV11-2; CDR3aa: CASSRTGGEETQYF; CDR3nt: TGTGCCAGCAGTCGCACAGGGGGGGAAGAGACCCAGTACTTC
abundance: .; d_gene: TRBD2; j_gene: TRBJ2-1; v_gene: TRBV29-1; CDR3aa: CSVEAGGYNEQFF; CDR3nt: TGCAGCGTTGAAGCGGGGGGATACAATGAGCAGTTCTTC
abundance: .; d_gene: TRBD1; j_gene: TRBJ2-7; v_gene: TRBV5-1; CDR3aa: CASSLETGAYEQYF; CDR3nt: TGCGCCAGCAGCTTGGAGACAGGGGCCTACGAGCAGTACTTC
abundance: .; d_gene: .; j_gene: TRBJ1-3; v_gene: TRBV5-1; CDR3aa: CASSQAGFSGNTIYF; CDR3nt: TGCGCCAGCAGTCAGGCAGGCTTCTCTGGAAACACCATATATTTT
abundance: few; d_gene: TRBD2; j_gene: TRBJ2-1; v_gene: TRBV9; CDR3aa: CASSVRAGGSPKKTYNEQFF; CDR3nt: TGTGCCAGCAGCGTACGAGCGGGGGGCTCGCCCAAGAAGACCTACAATGAGCAGTTCTTC
abundance: .; d_gene: TRBD1; j_gene: TRBJ1-6; v_gene: TRBV15; CDR3aa: CATSRDAGGQGFRSPLHF; CDR3nt: TGTGCCACCAGCAGGGATGCGGGGGGACAGGGGTTTCGTTCACCCCTCCACTTT
abundance: .; d_gene: TRBD1; j_gene: TRBJ1-6; v_gene: TRBV18; CDR3aa: CASQQGMDSPLHF; CDR3nt: TGTGCCAGTCAACAGGGGATGGATTCACCCCTCCACTTT
abundance: .; d_gene: .; j_gene: TRBJ1-5; v_gene: TRBV2; CDR3aa: CASKEGLNQPQHF; CDR3nt: TGTGCCAGCAAGGAGGGGCTCAATCAGCCCCAGCATTTT
abundance: few; d_gene: TRBD1; j_gene: TRBJ1-4; v_gene: TRBV19; CDR3aa: CASSIGQGAVHEKLFF; CDR3nt: TGTGCCAGTAGTATAGGGCAGGGGGCAGTGCATGAAAAACTGTTTTTT
abundance: .; d_gene: .; j_gene: TRBJ1-3; v_gene: TRBV7-3; CDR3aa: CASSLSPAGIGGTIYF; CDR3nt: TGTGCCAGCAGCTTAAGTCCGGCAGGGATCGGTGGCACCATATATTTT
abundance: .; d_gene: .; j_gene: TRBJ2-3; v_gene: TRBV18; CDR3aa: CASSPPDSPTDTQYF; CDR3nt: TGTGCCAGCTCACCACCGGACAGTCCCACAGATACGCAGTATTTT
abundance: .; d_gene: TRBD1; j_gene: TRBJ1-5; v_gene: TRBV19; CDR3aa: CASTSGTGGPALQPQHF; CDR3nt: TGTGCCAGTACCTCCGGGACAGGGGGTCCTGCTCTACAGCCCCAGCATTTT
abundance: .; d_gene: .; j_gene: TRBJ2-6; v_gene: TRBV4-2; CDR3aa: CASSQVTGTGSAGANVLTF; CDR3nt: TGTGCCAGCAGCCAAGTAACAGGAACAGGGAGTGCGGGGGCCAACGTCCTGACTTTC
abundance: once; d_gene: TRBD1; j_gene: TRBJ2-1; v_gene: TRBV9; CDR3aa: CASSSDRGLSKVNEQFF; CDR3nt: TGTGCCAGCAGCTCGGACAGGGGGCTTTCGAAGGTCAATGAGCAGTTCTTC
abundance: once; d_gene: .; j_gene: TRBJ1-5; v_gene: TRBV2; CDR3aa: CASRGQPSGNQPQHF; CDR3nt: TGTGCCAGCAGAGGACAGCCATCCGGCAATCAGCCCCAGCATTTT
abundance: .; d_gene: .; j_gene: TRBJ2-7; v_gene: TRBV18; CDR3aa: CASSRDNSYEQYF; CDR3nt: TGTGCCAGCTCTCGGGACAACTCCTACGAGCAGTACTTC
abundance: .; d_gene: .; j_gene: TRBJ1-3; v_gene: TRBV6-1; CDR3aa: CASSEVRLLGSHERNTIYF; CDR3nt: TGTGCCAGCAGTGAAGTACGTCTCCTGGGCAGCCACGAGAGAAACACCATATATTTT
abundance: once; d_gene: .; j_gene: TRBJ1-1; v_gene: TRBV7-9; CDR3aa: CASSLGTLRGSLNTEAFF; CDR3nt: TGTGCCAGCAGCTTAGGGACCCTCAGGGGAAGCTTGAACACTGAAGCTTTCTTT
abundance: .; d_gene: .; j_gene: TRBJ1-3; v_gene: TRBV9; CDR3aa: CASSPTTHSGNTIYF; CDR3nt: TGTGCCAGCAGCCCAACAACCCACTCTGGAAACACCATATATTTT
abundance: .; d_gene: .; j_gene: TRBJ1-6; v_gene: TRBV5-6; CDR3aa: CASSSGLLNSPLHF; CDR3nt: TGTGCCAGCAGCTCGGGACTCTTAAATTCACCCCTCCACTTT
abundance: .; d_gene: TRBD2; j_gene: TRBJ2-3; v_gene: TRBV4-1; CDR3aa: CASSSGGARVDTQYF; CDR3nt: TGCGCCAGCAGCAGCGGGGGGGCCCGGGTAGATACGCAGTATTTT
abundance: .; d_gene: TRBD1; j_gene: TRBJ1-6; v_gene: TRBV5-6; CDR3aa: CASSEGQLNSPLHF; CDR3nt: TGTGCCAGCAGCGAGGGACAGCTCAATTCACCCCTCCACTTT
abundance: .; d_gene: TRBD1; j_gene: TRBJ1-6; v_gene: TRBV6-5; CDR3aa: CASRMGQGSILLHF; CDR3nt: TGTGCCAGCAGGATGGGACAGGGGTCTATCCTTCTCCACTTT
abundance: few; d_gene: TRBD1; j_gene: TRBJ1-2; v_gene: TRBV2; CDR3aa: CASRGTANYGYTF; CDR3nt: TGTGCCAGCAGGGGGACAGCAAACTATGGCTACACCTTC